One and the same sample provided the 20 T cell receptor beta chains below, sequenced in a study of cytomegalovirus exposure and HLA in healthy donors. A multiplex PCR was run with 60 Vbeta primers and 13 Jbeta primers. TCRdb's copy holds only in-frame clones and misses some; the assay was immunoSEQ multiplex PCR. The sample includes about 170,000 clones, roughly 80% of them seen just once. Sample: PBMCs. The receptor set was obtained from a male donor in good health and CMV-seronegative.

CDR3: CASSLIAGGPTEQFF. In DNA, the CDR3 is TGTGCCAGCAGCTTAATAGCGGGGGGGCCAACTGAGCAGTTCTTC. V usage is TRBV7-9 and J usage is TRBJ2-1, with TRBD2 identical over 11 bases. This CDR3 is 15 amino acids long. Per germline, CDR1 SEHNR and CDR2 FQNEAQ (reference sequence). V lost 2 bases, J lost 9 bases, and 6 bases stayed unmatched.

The chain has TRBV6-6 and TRBJ2-3; 8 bases align to TRBD2. Per the germline V gene, CDR1 is MNHNY and CDR2 is SVGAGI (reference sequence). With 2 bases clipped from V and 0 bases from J, the junction kept 4 bases outside the gene matches. This CDR3 is built from 16 residues. Here the CDR3 reads CASSYELAGSTDTQYF. The CDR3 nucleotides are TGTGCCAGCAGTTACGAGTTAGCGGGGAGCACAGATACGCAGTATTTT.

The V gene is TRBV6-4, the J gene TRBJ2-3; a possible D gene is TRBD1 (6 bases). The CDR3 length is 14 residues. Between the trimmed V and J ends, which lost 5 bases and 3 bases, there was a span of 12 bases. CDR1 and CDR2 (germline): MRHNA, SNTAGT. Here the CDR3 reads CASSQGIGTDTQYF. The CDR3 coding sequence is TGTGCCAGCAGTCAGGGGATCGGTACAGATACGCAGTATTTT.

This clone was counted a single time. The chain has TRBV7-3 and TRBJ1-1; no reliable D call. CDR1 and CDR2 (germline): SGHTA, FQGTGA. The CDR3 is made up of 13 amino acids. Trimming shortened V by 2 bases and J by 4 bases, and 8 bases separated the two germline ends. The DNA for the CDR3 is TGTGCCAGCAGCTTAGCGGTGGGCACTGAAGCTTTCTTT. Residues: CASSLAVGTEAFF.

This clone was detected once. The chain links TRBV5-1 to TRBJ1-4, with 8 bases identical to TRBD1. With 2 bases clipped from V and 3 bases from J, the junction kept 0 bases outside the gene matches. CDR1 is SGHRS and CDR2 is YFSETQ in the germline V gene. The CDR3 sequence is 14 residues long. The CDR3 loop reads CASSLQGANEKLFF. The DNA of the CDR3 is TGCGCCAGCAGCTTACAGGGGGCTAATGAAAAACTGTTTTTT.

The chain uses TRBV29-1 and TRBJ1-1; possible D gene TRBD1, 6 bases. Per the germline V gene, CDR1 is SQVTM and CDR2 is ANQGSEA. The V and J ends lost 3 bases and 4 bases respectively, with 18 bases between them. The CDR3 runs 15 residues. The CDR3 nucleotides are TGCAGCGTTGAGTATCAGGGGCGAGGTGGCACTGAAGCTTTCTTT. It encodes CSVEYQGRGGTEAFF.

The chain links TRBV27 to TRBJ2-7, with a weak D call TRBD1 (6 bases). Trimming took 5 bases from V and 3 from J, leaving 11 bases between them. Germline V gene lookup returns CDR1 MNHEY and CDR2 SMNVEV (reference sequence). The CDR3 has 13 amino acids. CDR3 in DNA: TGTGCCAGCAGTCCAACAGGGAACTACGAGCAGTACTTC. Translated, it gives CASSPTGNYEQYF.

About this clone itself: The junction and the germline gene differ at one end; a read error may be behind it. This chain joins TRBV6-1 and TRBJ1-2; D gene uncertain. Germline CDR1 and CDR2: MNHNS and SASEGT. The CDR3 is made up of 12 amino acids. This CDR3 reads CASSEGQVGYPF. The CDR3 region has the DNA TGTGCCAGCAGTGAAGGCCAGGTCGGCTACCCCTTC.

This chain links TRBV6-6 with TRBJ1-5; 9 bases fit TRBD1. This CDR3 has 16 residues. Unmatched junction bases numbered 12, after V lost 10 bases and J lost 2 bases. Germline CDR1 MNHNY, CDR2 SVGAGI (reference sequence). CDR3 loop: CATKTGTGIGNQPQHF. CDR3 DNA: TGTGCCACCAAGACCGGGACAGGGATTGGCAATCAGCCCCAGCATTTT.

A note on this clone: One junction end does not reproduce the germline sequence, and a read error may be involved. The rearrangement joins TRBV5-1 to TRBJ1-2; TRBD1 might be the D (5 bases). CDR1 and CDR2 from the germline V gene are SGHRS and YFSETQ. CDR3 length equals 14 residues. This CDR3 reads CASSLAAGSSGYPF. CDR3 coding DNA: TGCGCCAGCAGCTTGGCGGCAGGGTCTTCTGGCTACCCCTTC.

The rearrangement uses TRBV5-6 and TRBJ1-2, with D tentatively TRBD1 (6 bases). The CDR3 spans 13 residues. CDR1 is SGHDT, CDR2 YYEEEE, per germline. The V gene lost 4 bases and the J gene lost 3 bases, with 10 bases spanning the gap. The CDR3 protein is CASSLDRYYGYTF. In DNA form, the CDR3 reads TGTGCCAGCAGCCTTGACAGGTACTATGGCTACACCTTC.

This sequence joins TRBV4-1 and TRBJ2-3; D is perhaps TRBD2 (6 bases). Trimming removed 0 bases at V and 3 bases at J, with 13 bases between. CDR1 is MGHRA, CDR2 YSYEKL, per germline. The CDR3 loop spans 16 amino acids. The CDR3 sequence: CASSQEGGLPTDTQYF. The DNA of the CDR3 is TGCGCCAGCAGCCAAGAAGGAGGGTTACCTACAGATACGCAGTATTTT.

The chain links TRBV6-1 to TRBJ2-3; possibly TRBD1 for D (5 bases). This CDR3 is built from 11 residues. Trimming cost V 7 bases and J 7 bases, with 9 bases left between them. In germline, CDR1 is MNHNS, CDR2 SASEGT. The CDR3 DNA is TGTGCCAGCAAGCAGGGATATACGCAGTATTTT. Its protein product is CASKQGYTQYF.

The chain is built from TRBV9 and TRBJ2-6; 10 nucleotides match TRBD2. V was pared by 3 bases and J by 0 bases, with 3 bases of the junction left unmatched. The germline gives CDR1 SGDLS, CDR2 YYNGEE. This CDR3 is built from 17 residues. Here the CDR3 DNA reads TGTGCCAGCAGCGCTAGCGGGAGATTCTCTGGGGCCAACGTCCTGACTTTC. It specifies CASSASGRFSGANVLTF.

CDR3 region: CASKRGGETEAFF. In DNA, the CDR3 is TGTGCCAGCAAGAGGGGAGGGGAGACTGAAGCTTTCTTT. The V gene is TRBV6-1, the J gene TRBJ1-1; a weak D match, TRBD1 (5 bases). The CDR3 runs 13 residues. CDR1 is MNHNS and CDR2 is SASEGT in the germline V gene. The V end lost 7 bases, the J end lost 5 bases, and 14 bases lay between the germline ends.

The V and J genes are TRBV27 and TRBJ2-2; 8 nucleotides line up with TRBD1. With V trimmed by 4 bases and J by 5 bases, 6 bases remained unmatched. Looked up from germline, CDR1 is MNHEY and CDR2 is SMNVEV (reference sequence). This CDR3 comprises 15 residues. In DNA form, the CDR3 reads TGTGCCAGCAGTTCACAGGGGGGTCGAACCGGGGAGCTGTTTTTT. This encodes CASSSQGGRTGELFF.

The chain joins TRBV7-2 to TRBJ1-4, with 8 bases lining up with TRBD1. V dropped 4 bases and J dropped 3; count of bases not matched to a gene: 1. The V gene's germline CDR1 is SGHTA and CDR2 FQGNSA. This CDR3 contains 14 residues. The CDR3 region is CASSSGQANEKLFF. The CDR3 DNA is TGTGCCAGCAGCTCGGGACAGGCTAATGAAAAACTGTTTTTT.

There are a few counts of this clone. The V and J genes are TRBV5-1 and TRBJ2-1; 10 bases agree with TRBD2. The CDR3 length is 17 residues. The trim removed 0 bases at V and 4 bases at J, leaving 7 bases unmatched. Germline V gene sequence: CDR1 SGHRS, CDR2 YFSETQ. The CDR3 nucleotides read TGCGCCAGCAGCTTGGGGGGTAGCGGGAGGCGTTACAATGAGCAGTTCTTC. Translated: CASSLGGSGRRYNEQFF.

The V and J genes are TRBV28 and TRBJ1-6, with TRBD1 matching over 8 bases. The CDR3 is 15 amino acids. In germline, CDR1 is MDHEN, CDR2 SYDVKM. Trimming at V came to 4 bases and at J to 6 bases, leaving 5 bases not matched to a gene. The CDR3 DNA sequence: TGTGCCAGCAGTTCGAAGACAGGGGTTAATTCACCCCTCCACTTT. Translation: CASSSKTGVNSPLHF.

The chain uses TRBV2 and TRBJ2-5; 11 bases are shared with TRBD2. Germline trimming cut 5 bases from V and 5 bases from J; bases unmatched to any gene: 10. This CDR3 region has 16 residues. The germline gives CDR1 SNHLY, CDR2 FYNNEI. In DNA, the CDR3 is TGTGCCAGCAGTCCTAGCGGGAGGTCGGGAGGGGAGACCCAGTACTTC. It codes for CASSPSGRSGGETQYF.